This T cell receptor beta chain was observed in a study of cytomegalovirus exposure and HLA in healthy donors. The PCR had 60 Vbeta and 13 Jbeta primers. Libraries were prepared by immunoSEQ multiplex PCR; TCRdb keeps only in-frame clonotypes and omits some of them. This sample carries approximately 200,000 clones, about 82% of them seen once, and the ten largest clones take less than 2.5%. Regarding the study as a whole: Under in vitro conditions, three CMV-associated chains were confirmed as specific for CMV antigens.

The CDR3 contains 15 residues. V was clipped by 5 bases and J by 0 bases, with 11 bases between them. Germline lookup yields CDR1 SEHNR and CDR2 FQNEAQ (reference sequence). Concerning this clone: Its matching antigen is unknown.

At the time of sampling, donors were nominally healthy, though unrecorded immune exposures were likely. The V and J genes are TRBV7-9 and TRBJ1-3; D might be TRBD1 (6 bases). Specimen: PBMCs. The receptor comes from a woman aged 45-65 years in good health and CMV-seronegative. CDR3 coding DNA: TGTGCCAGCAGCCCAGACAGGTCCTCTGGAAACACCATATATTTT. It translates to CASSPDRSSGNTIYF.